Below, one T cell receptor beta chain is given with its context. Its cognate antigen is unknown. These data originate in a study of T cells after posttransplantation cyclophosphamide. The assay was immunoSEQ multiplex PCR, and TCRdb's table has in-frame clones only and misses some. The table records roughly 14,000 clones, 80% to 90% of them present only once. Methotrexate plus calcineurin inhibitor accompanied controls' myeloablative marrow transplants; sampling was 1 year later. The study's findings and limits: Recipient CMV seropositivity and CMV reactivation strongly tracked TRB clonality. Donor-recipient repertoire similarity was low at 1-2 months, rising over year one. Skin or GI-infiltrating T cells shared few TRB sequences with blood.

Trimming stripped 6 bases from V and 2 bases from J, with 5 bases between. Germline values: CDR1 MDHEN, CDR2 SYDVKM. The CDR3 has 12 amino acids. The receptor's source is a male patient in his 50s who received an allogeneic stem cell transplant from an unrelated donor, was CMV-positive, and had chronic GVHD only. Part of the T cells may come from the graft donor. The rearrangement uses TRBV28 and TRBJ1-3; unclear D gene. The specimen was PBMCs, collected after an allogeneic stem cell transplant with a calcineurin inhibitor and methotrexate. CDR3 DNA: TGTGCCAGCAGCAGGACTGGAAACACCATATATTTT. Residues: CASSRTGNTIYF.